This T cell receptor beta chain was recovered during a study of T cells in Graves' hyperthyroidism and ophthalmopathy. It was RNA transcripts that yielded the amplified TCR beta CDR3 regions. HTBI primers were employed in a first-round RT-PCR of the TCR CDR3. TCRdb itself ran the multiplex PCR reads through MiXCR, one entry per CDR3 protein. The table includes 300,000 to 450,000 distinct CDR3 sequences, around 15% detected once. The V end lost 2 bases, the J end lost 7 bases, and 8 bases lay between the germline ends. The CDR3 length is 13 residues. Germline CDR1 MDHEN, CDR2 SYDVKM. This clonotype was seen ten or more times.

The J gene is TRBJ1-4, the V gene TRBV28, with unresolved D. The sample consisted of blood. This clonotype was sampled from a woman aged 25 to 39 with Graves' ophthalmopathy. The CDR3 nucleotides are TGTGCCAGCAGTTTACTGAGTCTTGAAAAACTGTTTTTT. It is translated as CASSLLSLEKLFF.